The 27 T cell receptor beta chains below come from one sample, sequenced in a study of CD8 T cells in Susac syndrome. The RNA input was about 0.5 to 1 ug, and it was reverse transcribed with random hexamers. MiXCR, applied by TCRdb to the immunoSEQ multiplex PCR reads, yields one record per CDR3 protein. The table lists tens of thousands of distinct CDR3 sequences, over 85% of them singletons. The sequenced material came from CD8+ T cells from PBMCs. Receptor source: a human donor in good health.

The chain uses TRBV11-3 and TRBJ2-2; 7 bases line up with TRBD1. This CDR3 is 16 amino acids long. J lost 6 bases, V lost 4 bases, and 11 bases had no gene match. The germline V gene has CDR1 SGHNT and CDR2 YENEEA. The CDR3 reads CASSSLDRRNPGELFF. The CDR3 DNA reads as TGTGCCAGCAGCTCTTTGGACAGGAGGAATCCCGGGGAGCTGTTTTTT. The whole variable domain, filled in from reference TRBV11-3 and TRBJ2-2, reads EAGVVQSPRYKIIEKKQPVAFWCNPISGHNTLYWYLQNLGQGPELLIRYENEEAVDDSQLPKDRFSAERLKGVDSTLKIQPAELGDSAVYLCASSSLDRRNPGELFFGEGSRLTVL.

This chain links TRBV15 with TRBJ1-2; 8 bases line up with TRBD1. This CDR3 spans 14 amino acids. Germline CDR1 and CDR2: LNHNV and YYDKDF (reference sequence). Germline trimming cut 4 bases from V and 6 bases from J; bases unmatched to any gene: 7. As DNA, the CDR3 is TGTGCCACCAGCACCTCACCGGGACAGGATGGCTACACCTTC. It yields the protein CATSTSPGQDGYTF.

The rearrangement uses TRBV7-9 and TRBJ2-7; 7 bases align to TRBD1. This CDR3 spans 17 amino acids. CDR1 SEHNR and CDR2 FQNEAQ come from the germline V gene (reference sequence). V lost 4 bases, J lost 3 bases, and 15 bases stayed unmatched. CDR3: CASSSARQGTGGYEQYF. The DNA of the CDR3 is TGTGCCAGCAGCTCGGCCCGACAGGGAACAGGTGGCTACGAGCAGTACTTC.

The chain employs TRBV12-3 or TRBV12-4 and TRBJ1-1, with D unclear. Trimming took 3 bases from V and 5 from J, leaving 10 bases between them. The CDR3 runs 13 residues. CDR3 DNA: TGTGCCAGCAGTTTTGAGGGTTGGACTGAAGCTTTCTTT. Protein product: CASSFEGWTEAFF.

J is TRBJ1-4 and V is TRBV12-3 or TRBV12-4; the D is unclear. The CDR3 totals 14 residues. V was clipped by 7 bases and J by 6 bases, with 15 bases between them. CDR3 region: CASTEGAKYEKLFF. The CDR3, as DNA: TGTGCCAGCACCGAAGGCGCCAAATATGAAAAACTGTTTTTT.

This clonotype was recorded a few times. The rearrangement joins TRBV2 to TRBJ2-7; D is possibly TRBD1 or TRBD2 (5 bases each). V lost 6 bases, J lost 0 bases, and 12 bases lay in between. The CDR3 contains 14 residues. Germline V gene sequence: CDR1 SNHLY, CDR2 FYNNEI. Here the CDR3 DNA reads TGTGCCAGCAGCTGGGACGGTCCCTCCTACGAGCAGTACTTC. This translates into CASSWDGPSYEQYF.

The V and J genes are TRBV7-2 and TRBJ1-1, with D unresolved. Germline V lookup: CDR1 SGHTA, CDR2 FQGNSA. The CDR3 is 11 amino acids. Trimming cost V 7 bases and J 1 base, with 4 bases left between them. The CDR3 sequence: CASTWNTEAFF. The CDR3 DNA is TGTGCCAGCACATGGAACACTGAAGCTTTCTTT.

The chain links TRBV13 to TRBJ1-5; D ambiguous. The CDR3 sequence is 14 residues long. The ends were cut back, 7 bases at V and 6 bases at J, with 16 bases in the middle. The germline CDR1 and CDR2 sequences are PRHDT and FYEKMQ (reference sequence). DNA of the CDR3: TGTGCCAGCAAGGCCCGGGCCTCCGGTCAGCCCCAGCATTTT. Protein sequence: CASKARASGQPQHF.

The J gene is TRBJ2-7, the V gene TRBV7-9; D is ambiguous. Trimming took 1 base from V and 1 from J, leaving 8 bases between them. CDR1 and CDR2 from the germline V gene are SEHNR and FQNEAQ (reference sequence). The CDR3 length is 14 residues. The CDR3 DNA is TGTGCCAGCAGCTTAGTTCCAGATTCCTACGAGCAGTACTTC. This codes for CASSLVPDSYEQYF.

A single count supports this clonotype. The chain links TRBV7-6 to TRBJ2-7; 11 nucleotides line up with TRBD1. Per germline, CDR1 SGHVS and CDR2 FNYEAQ. The junction had 16 bases not matched to a gene; V was cut back by 3 bases and J by 3 bases. The CDR3 sequence is 19 residues long. In DNA form, the CDR3 reads TGTGCCAGCAGCTTGGCCGGGACAGGGGGTAAAGGGACCGACTACGAGCAGTACTTC. This translates into CASSLAGTGGKGTDYEQYF.

The rearrangement joins TRBV11-2 to TRBJ2-5, with 7 bases that match TRBD2. This CDR3 comprises 16 residues. CDR1 is SGHAT and CDR2 is FQNNGV in the germline V gene. V shed 8 bases, J shed 4 bases, and the junction held 16 bases outside the gene matches. The DNA of the CDR3 is TGTGCCAGCCGCGCCGGTGTCGGCGGGGGAAGAGAGACCCAGTACTTC. It encodes CASRAGVGGGRETQYF.

This chain uses TRBV5-6 with TRBJ2-7; perhaps TRBD1 as D (6 bases). The germline V and J ends were trimmed by 2 bases and 3 bases, with 15 bases remaining between them. Germline V lookup: CDR1 SGHDT, CDR2 YYEEEE. The CDR3 is 15 residues long. CDR3 loop: CASSFDTGQYYEQYF. The CDR3, as DNA: TGTGCCAGCAGCTTCGATACTGGACAGTACTACGAGCAGTACTTC.

This sequence joins TRBV5-6 and TRBJ2-2, with 12 bases lining up with TRBD1. This CDR3 has 17 residues. Germline V CDR1 and CDR2: SGHDT, YYEEEE. Trimming cost V 2 bases and J 5 bases; bases outside gene matches: 7. The DNA for the CDR3 is TGTGCCAGCAGCTTCCCCCGGGACAGGGGGCTTACCGGGGAGCTGTTTTTT. It specifies CASSFPRDRGLTGELFF.

V usage is TRBV27 and J usage is TRBJ1-5; 9 bases match TRBD1. Germline assignment: CDR1 MNHEY and CDR2 SMNVEV (reference sequence). The junction had 8 bases not matched to a gene; V was cut back by 2 bases and J by 6 bases. CDR3 size: 16 residues. The CDR3 here is CASSLVRTGEAQPQHF. CDR3 DNA sequence: TGTGCCAGCAGTTTAGTTCGGACAGGGGAGGCTCAGCCCCAGCATTTT.

The chain couples TRBV14 to TRBJ1-1; D may be TRBD1 (5 bases). Trimming left V 4 bases short and J 5 bases short, with 17 bases between. This CDR3 is 15 amino acids long. The V gene's germline CDR1 is SGHDN and CDR2 FVKESK. The CDR3 loop is CASSPIGGAGTEAFF. CDR3 in DNA: TGTGCCAGCAGCCCCATAGGCGGGGCGGGAACTGAAGCTTTCTTT.

The V call is TRBV13, the J call TRBJ2-5; 7 bases are a match to TRBD2. V shed 5 bases and J 9 bases; nucleotides not matched to a gene: 12. The CDR3 sequence is 14 residues long. Germline V gene lookup returns CDR1 PRHDT and CDR2 FYEKMQ (reference sequence). The CDR3 nucleotides read TGTGCCAGCAGCCCGTCCCCGGCGGGGGTTGCCCAGTACTTC. Translating gives CASSPSPAGVAQYF.

J is TRBJ2-3 and V is TRBV5-1; the match to TRBD1 covers 8 bases. The V segment lost 5 bases and the J segment 2 bases; nucleotides outside the gene matches: 1. CDR3 length: 13 amino acids. Germline V gene lookup returns CDR1 SGHRS and CDR2 YFSETQ. The CDR3, as DNA: TGCGCCAGCAGGGACAGGGACACAGATACGCAGTATTTT. Protein product: CASRDRDTDTQYF.

The rearrangement links TRBV27 to TRBJ2-7; 11 nucleotides line up with TRBD1. V was pared by 4 bases and J by 4 bases, with 6 bases of the junction left unmatched. Germline CDR1 and CDR2: MNHEY and SMNVEV (reference sequence). CDR3 size: 15 residues. In DNA form, the CDR3 reads TGTGCCAGCAGTTCGCCGGGACAGGGGGAGTACGAGCAGTACTTC. Its translation: CASSSPGQGEYEQYF.

V and J are TRBV7-6 and TRBJ2-7; D may be TRBD2 (6 bases). Germline values: CDR1 SGHVS, CDR2 FNYEAQ. The CDR3 contains 13 residues. Trimming took off 4 bases at V and 4 bases at J, with 11 bases between the two ends. Here the CDR3 reads CASSSSGVYEQYF. In DNA, the CDR3 is TGTGCCAGCAGCTCTTCGGGGGTTTACGAGCAGTACTTC.

The genes are TRBV28 and TRBJ2-2; D ambiguous. The CDR3 consists of 14 residues. The V gene's germline CDR1 is MDHEN and CDR2 SYDVKM. Trimming stripped 2 bases from V and 4 bases from J, with 8 bases between. The DNA for the CDR3 is TGTGCCAGCAGTTTAACGGGCTCCACCGGGGAGCTGTTTTTT. Its translation: CASSLTGSTGELFF.

This chain joins TRBV14 and TRBJ2-5; D possibly corresponds to TRBD1 (6 bases). From germline, CDR1 is SGHDN and CDR2 FVKESK. This CDR3 comprises 15 residues. Trimming took off 1 base at V and 5 bases at J, with 14 bases between the two ends. CDR3 protein: CASSQGYRVIETQYF. Here the CDR3 DNA reads TGTGCCAGCAGCCAAGGGTACAGGGTTATCGAGACCCAGTACTTC.

The rearrangement links TRBV29-1 to TRBJ1-1; TRBD1 is a possible D gene (6 bases). The CDR3 runs 13 residues. The V end lost 6 bases, the J end lost 0 bases, and 11 bases lay between the germline ends. Germline-derived CDR1 and CDR2 are SQVTM and ANQGSEA. The CDR3 coding sequence is TGCAGCGTGGGGACATTCATGAACACTGAAGCTTTCTTT. It is translated as CSVGTFMNTEAFF.

The genes are TRBV12-3 or TRBV12-4 and TRBJ2-7; the D gene is possibly TRBD2 (5 bases). CDR3 length: 14 residues. Trimming removed 1 base from V and 5 bases from J, with 12 bases in between. The CDR3: CASSLGGIGNEQYF. CDR3 DNA: TGTGCCAGCAGTTTAGGGGGTATCGGGAACGAGCAGTACTTC.

This clonotype was picked up one time. V gene TRBV19 combines with J gene TRBJ2-5, with D maybe TRBD2 (6 bases). V was pared by 5 bases and J by 2 bases, with 18 bases between. The CDR3 consists of 16 residues. Germline loops: CDR1 LNHDA, CDR2 SQIVND (reference sequence). The CDR3 DNA follows: TGTGCCAGTAGTCACTCCCAGGGACTGCCACAAGAGACCCAGTACTTC. It specifies CASSHSQGLPQETQYF.

The chain links TRBV19 to TRBJ2-2; a weak D match, TRBD2 (5 bases). The CDR3 is made up of 13 amino acids. The V and J ends lost 6 bases and 7 bases respectively, with 12 bases between them. Germline V lookup: CDR1 LNHDA, CDR2 SQIVND (reference sequence). Here the CDR3 reads CASRMGVFGELFF. In DNA form, the CDR3 reads TGTGCCAGTAGAATGGGAGTTTTCGGGGAGCTGTTTTTT.

The chain has TRBV6-5 and TRBJ2-7; no firm D call. The CDR3 runs 16 residues. CDR1 is MNHEY and CDR2 is SVGAGI in the germline V gene. V was shortened by 2 bases and J by 3 bases, with 17 bases between the two germline ends. The CDR3 here is CASSYPKGPGFYEQYF. CDR3 DNA: TGTGCCAGCAGTTACCCAAAGGGCCCAGGATTCTACGAGCAGTACTTC.

J is TRBJ2-7 and V is TRBV25-1; perhaps TRBD1 as D (5 bases). Between the trimmed V and J ends, which lost 2 bases and 2 bases, there was a span of 10 bases. CDR3 size: 14 residues. Germline V gene lookup returns CDR1 MGHDK and CDR2 SYGVNS. The CDR3 reads CASSEVDSAYEQYF. In nucleotides, the CDR3 is TGTGCCAGCAGTGAAGTAGACAGTGCCTACGAGCAGTACTTC.